This T cell receptor (beta chain) is from a study of blood T cell repertoires in COVID-19. Turning to the study itself: Sources were T cells, B-cell-depleted T cells, or PBMCs; the material itself was cDNA or gDNA.

V was clipped by 1 base and J by 6 bases; unmatched bases: 8. Looked up from germline, CDR1 is SGHTA and CDR2 is FQGNSA. This CDR3 has 16 amino acids. Study processing details: Reference gene primer amplification gave nucleated cell count estimates. Assay used: immunoSEQ multiplex PCR; TCRdb lists only in-frame clones, some missing. The V and J calls and clone size come from that table; D and trimming were worked out from the DNA. Of approximately 500,000 clones detected, over 75% appear once; the ten largest clones hold roughly 3.2%. V and J are TRBV7-2 and TRBJ2-5, with TRBD2 matching over 10 bases. This receptor was identified in a human donor in a cohort sampled during active COVID-19. The sample taken for sequencing was peripheral blood. The CDR3 bases are TGTGCCAGCAGCTTAGTAGCTAGCGGGAGTGGCAAGACCCAGTACTTC. Its translation is CASSLVASGSGKTQYF.